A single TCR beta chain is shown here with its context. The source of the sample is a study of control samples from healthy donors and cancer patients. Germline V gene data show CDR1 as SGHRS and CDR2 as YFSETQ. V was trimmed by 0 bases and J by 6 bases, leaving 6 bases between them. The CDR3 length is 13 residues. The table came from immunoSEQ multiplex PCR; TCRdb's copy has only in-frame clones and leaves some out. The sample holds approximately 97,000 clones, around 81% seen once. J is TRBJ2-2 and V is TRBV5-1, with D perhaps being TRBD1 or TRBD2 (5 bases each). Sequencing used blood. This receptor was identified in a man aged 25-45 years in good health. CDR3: CASSLGGAGELFF. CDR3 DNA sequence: TGCGCCAGCAGCTTGGGAGGGGCCGGGGAGCTGTTTTTT. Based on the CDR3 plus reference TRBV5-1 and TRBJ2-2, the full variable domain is KAGVTQTPRYLIKTRGQQVTLSCSPISGHRSVSWYQQTPGQGLQFLFEYFSETQRNKGNFPGRFSGRQFSNSRSEMNVSTLELGDSALYLCASSLGGAGELFFGEGSRLTVL.